This T cell receptor (beta chain) was retrieved from a study of cytomegalovirus exposure and HLA in healthy donors. Findings and caveats of the study: In a later analysis, donors in an Asian-associated ancestry cluster reportedly had fewer N-insertions in productive TCRs than the cohort mean.

In the PCR, 60 Vbeta and 13 Jbeta primers were used. Authors' processing steps: Later, an analysis found approximately 80 million unique TCR beta chains, and roughly 9.9 million of these were shared. The assay was immunoSEQ multiplex PCR, and TCRdb's table has in-frame clones only and misses some. For V, J and clone size, that table is used; D and trimming come from the DNA. The repertoire holds roughly 160,000 clones, with approximately 72% as singletons. On this clone: Its antigen is currently unknown.

This TCR was recovered from a female donor in good health and CMV-seronegative. Sequencing used PBMCs.

CDR3 nucleotide sequence: TGTGCCCGCCGACAGACTAGCAATCAGCCCCAGCATTTT. This encodes CARRQTSNQPQHF. The V and J genes are TRBV6-5 and TRBJ1-5; TRBD1 might be the D (5 bases). Trimming left V 11 bases short and J 0 bases short, with 11 bases between. Germline-derived CDR1 and CDR2 are MNHEY and SVGAGI. The CDR3 spans 13 residues.